These 9 T cell receptor beta chains came from one sample sequenced in a study of blood T cell repertoires in COVID-19. Profiled with immunoSEQ multiplex PCR; TCRdb holds only in-frame clones, not every one. The sample has 120,000 or so clones, 85% seen once; the top ten hold 6.6%. Sequencing was performed on peripheral blood. The receptor set was obtained from a man older than 75 with active or convalescent COVID-19.

The V gene is TRBV19, the J gene TRBJ2-5, with unresolved D. The germline CDR1 and CDR2 sequences are LNHDA and SQIVND (reference sequence). The length of the CDR3 is 12 residues. Trimming took 8 bases from V and 5 from J, leaving 12 bases between them. The CDR3 DNA follows: TGTGCCAGTCTTGGCAGTCAGGAGACCCAGTACTTC. Encoded protein: CASLGSQETQYF. Using reference TRBV19 and TRBJ2-5 for the parts outside the CDR3, the full variable domain is DGGITQSPKYLFRKEGQNVTLSCEQNLNHDAMYWYRQDPGQGLRLIYYSQIVNDFQKGDIAEGYSVSREKKESFPLTVTSAQKNPTAFYLCASLGSQETQYFGPGTRLLVL.

The chain joins TRBV19 to TRBJ2-5; unclear D gene. Germline V gene lookup returns CDR1 LNHDA and CDR2 SQIVND (reference sequence). The ends were cut back, 3 bases at V and 5 bases at J, with 7 bases in the middle. The CDR3 runs 12 residues. Written as DNA, the CDR3 is TGTGCCAGTAGTATTGAGGAGGAGACCCAGTACTTC. Its translation: CASSIEEETQYF.

V is TRBV30 and J is TRBJ2-3; 9 positions match TRBD2. V lost 0 bases and J lost 1; bases outside the gene matches: 2. The germline V gene encodes CDR1 GTSNPN and CDR2 SVGIG (reference sequence). This CDR3 has 15 amino acids. The DNA of the CDR3 is TGTGCCTGGAGTGTACTAGCGGGCGGCACAGATACGCAGTATTTT. It specifies CAWSVLAGGTDTQYF. The complete variable domain, with remaining parts taken from reference TRBV30 and TRBJ2-3, reads SQTIHQWPATLVQPVGSPLSLECTVEGTSNPNLYWYRQAAGRGLQLLFYSVGIGQISSEVPQNLSASRPQDRQFILSSKKLLLSDSGFYLCAWSVLAGGTDTQYFGPGTRLTVL.

The V gene is TRBV19, the J gene TRBJ1-2; 10 bases match TRBD1. V lost 7 bases to trimming and J lost 5 bases; unmatched junction nucleotides: 7. Germline lookup yields CDR1 LNHDA and CDR2 SQIVND (reference sequence). The CDR3 loop spans 14 amino acids. The DNA of the CDR3 is TGTGCCAGTACTACTGGACAGGGGGAATATGGCTACACCTTC. Protein product: CASTTGQGEYGYTF.

V and J are TRBV7-2 and TRBJ1-2; 7 bases line up with TRBD1. The CDR3 covers 14 residues. Trimming at V came to 5 bases and at J to 4 bases, leaving 7 bases not matched to a gene. Germline lookup yields CDR1 SGHTA and CDR2 FQGNSA. Here the CDR3 reads CASSNRDSGYGYTF. The CDR3 bases are TGTGCCAGCAGCAATCGGGACAGCGGCTATGGCTACACCTTC.

The V gene is TRBV11-2, the J gene TRBJ1-1; D might be TRBD1 (6 bases). The CDR3 spans 15 residues. Germline CDR1 is SGHAT and CDR2 is FQNNGV. Trimming removed 7 bases at V and 1 base at J, with 16 bases between. The CDR3 DNA is TGTGCCAGCACCTCCGGGGACACCTGGAACACTGAAGCTTTCTTT. This translates into CASTSGDTWNTEAFF.

The chain combines TRBV6-5 with TRBJ1-2, with D maybe TRBD1 (5 bases). This CDR3 has 14 amino acids. Germline V gene data show CDR1 as MNHEY and CDR2 as SVGAGI. V was trimmed by 6 bases and J by 4 bases, leaving 15 bases between them. This CDR3 reads CASRSPGLGYGYTF. The CDR3 region has the DNA TGTGCCAGCAGGTCCCCAGGGCTAGGCTATGGCTACACCTTC.

The chain links TRBV5-4 to TRBJ1-1, with unresolved D. Germline CDR1 is SGHNT and CDR2 is YYREEE (reference sequence). The ends were cut back, 3 bases at V and 1 base at J, with 13 bases in the middle. The CDR3 extends over 15 amino acids. The CDR3 sequence: CASSSYTRGNTEAFF. As DNA, the CDR3 is TGTGCCAGCAGCTCCTACACAAGAGGGAACACTGAAGCTTTCTTT. The whole variable domain, remainder taken from reference TRBV5-4 and TRBJ1-1, is ETGVTQSPTHLIKTRGQQVTLRCSSQSGHNTVSWYQQALGQGPQFIFQYYREEENGRGNFPPRFSGLQFPNYSSELNVNALELDDSALYLCASSSYTRGNTEAFFGQGTRLTVV.

This clone showed up just once. The same CDR3 is also encoded by other DNA sequences in this sample. The chain links TRBV14 to TRBJ1-2; D gene uncertain. The CDR3 is 13 residues long. Per germline, CDR1 SGHDN and CDR2 FVKESK. Trimming took off 1 base at V and 3 bases at J, with 6 bases between the two ends. CDR3 loop: CASSQAFYYGYTF. CDR3 DNA: TGTGCCAGCAGCCAAGCCTTTTACTATGGCTACACCTTC.